These T cell receptor beta chains were read from a single sample in a study of early T cells in non-severe SARS-CoV-2 infection. TCRdb redid the calling of the 5' RACE reads with MiXCR, one entry per CDR3 protein. The sample yields about 61,000 distinct CDR3 sequences, around 12% seen once. Sequences were derived from whole blood, sampled at baseline. These receptors were collected from an adult who was a healthcare worker with PCR-confirmed SARS-CoV-2 infection or an uninfected control (not recorded which). The donor label of this sample is uncertain. CDR3s leave out the opening cysteine and the closing phenylalanine or tryptophan. Each record gives: V gene, D gene, clone size, CDR3 protein. The D gene is left open where the match is weak. Where a row states a size, it is once, few, many or the class of an expanded clone; other rows omit it.

v_call: TRBV7-2
d_call: TRBD1
clone_size: -
cdr3_aa: ASSFQGALTDTQY

v_call: TRBV20-1
d_call: TRBD2
clone_size: few
cdr3_aa: SARSRNPSGSSDIQY

v_call: TRBV20-1
d_call: TRBD1
clone_size: few
cdr3_aa: SASPTGYYGYT

v_call: TRBV10-1
d_call: TRBD1
clone_size: once
cdr3_aa: ASSVTGFTEQF

v_call: TRBV20-1
d_call: TRBD1
clone_size: few
cdr3_aa: SARETGGTGELF

v_call: TRBV20-1
d_call: -
clone_size: -
cdr3_aa: SASPSVAGTEAF

v_call: TRBV6-6
d_call: -
clone_size: -
cdr3_aa: ASNQGFSGNTIY

v_call: TRBV7-2
d_call: -
clone_size: many
cdr3_aa: ASSLAPLRTDTQY

v_call: TRBV2
d_call: TRBD1
clone_size: few
cdr3_aa: ASNRQGGYNEQF

v_call: TRBV12-3/TRBV12-4
d_call: TRBD2
clone_size: -
cdr3_aa: ASSFGLAGEQETQY

v_call: TRBV18
d_call: TRBD1
clone_size: few
cdr3_aa: ASSRLVTGGLADTQY

v_call: TRBV15
d_call: -
clone_size: -
cdr3_aa: ATSRDGMVETQY

v_call: TRBV20-1
d_call: -
clone_size: few
cdr3_aa: SASPGARGTEAF

v_call: TRBV6-6
d_call: -
clone_size: -
cdr3_aa: ASSYVRAGPNTGELF

v_call: TRBV20-1
d_call: -
clone_size: few
cdr3_aa: SASHADTQY

v_call: TRBV3-1
d_call: -
clone_size: -
cdr3_aa: ATDPGVGNEQF

v_call: TRBV5-1
d_call: TRBD2
clone_size: -
cdr3_aa: ASSGGLVGSTDTQY

v_call: TRBV7-9
d_call: -
clone_size: -
cdr3_aa: ASSLALLGQGDGYT

v_call: TRBV7-3
d_call: -
clone_size: -
cdr3_aa: ASSFNPRGKTDTQY

v_call: TRBV6-5
d_call: TRBD2
clone_size: -
cdr3_aa: ASSYSAGGPSVRDEQF

v_call: TRBV14
d_call: TRBD1
clone_size: many
cdr3_aa: ASRMTGAFDEAF

v_call: TRBV29-1
d_call: TRBD2
clone_size: few
cdr3_aa: SARPSGTSVQETQY

v_call: TRBV5-1
d_call: TRBD1
clone_size: -
cdr3_aa: ASSNTGQGVADF

v_call: TRBV4-1
d_call: -
clone_size: -
cdr3_aa: ASSQEKFGVWGLGQF

v_call: TRBV6-5
d_call: TRBD1
clone_size: once
cdr3_aa: ASSRLGQPQETQY

v_call: TRBV7-9
d_call: TRBD2
clone_size: -
cdr3_aa: ASSPRTSTGELF

v_call: TRBV10-2
d_call: -
clone_size: many
cdr3_aa: ASSEAASTDTQY

v_call: TRBV3-1
d_call: TRBD1
clone_size: few
cdr3_aa: ASSQLGQGAINEQF

v_call: TRBV20-1
d_call: -
clone_size: many
cdr3_aa: SATPGPILEAF

v_call: TRBV2
d_call: TRBD2
clone_size: few
cdr3_aa: ASRGGGVGTGELF

v_call: TRBV11-2
d_call: -
clone_size: few
cdr3_aa: ASSLEPGFFYGYT

v_call: TRBV5-6
d_call: -
clone_size: -
cdr3_aa: ASSTRGGVVGYGYT

v_call: TRBV7-6
d_call: TRBD2
clone_size: many
cdr3_aa: ASSLVGLAGRLADTQY

v_call: TRBV29-1
d_call: -
clone_size: -
cdr3_aa: SARLSGANTEAF

v_call: TRBV19
d_call: TRBD1
clone_size: -
cdr3_aa: ASTDKTGNINGYT

v_call: TRBV27
d_call: -
clone_size: -
cdr3_aa: ASRATELTDTQY

v_call: TRBV7-2
d_call: -
clone_size: many
cdr3_aa: ASSLPFSGANVLT

v_call: TRBV28
d_call: TRBD1
clone_size: -
cdr3_aa: ATSRGSRGQPQH

v_call: TRBV20-1
d_call: TRBD1
clone_size: -
cdr3_aa: SAEEGATNTGELF

v_call: TRBV24-1
d_call: TRBD1
clone_size: -
cdr3_aa: ATSDLPGQGQETQY

v_call: TRBV11-2
d_call: TRBD1
clone_size: -
cdr3_aa: ASSSQGWAGELF

v_call: TRBV9
d_call: TRBD1
clone_size: many
cdr3_aa: ASSPRKTGVSDTQY

v_call: TRBV6-5
d_call: TRBD2
clone_size: -
cdr3_aa: ASSYSSGGAGETQY

v_call: TRBV3-1
d_call: -
clone_size: -
cdr3_aa: ASSQHPLGGRREETQY

v_call: TRBV7-8
d_call: TRBD1
clone_size: many
cdr3_aa: ASSLADREYAEQF

v_call: TRBV7-2
d_call: TRBD1
clone_size: many
cdr3_aa: ASSLALPGQGDGYT

v_call: TRBV3-1
d_call: TRBD1
clone_size: few
cdr3_aa: ASSGTGAAKNIQY

v_call: TRBV6-6
d_call: TRBD2
clone_size: -
cdr3_aa: ASSYSIAGGPQETQY

v_call: TRBV6-1
d_call: -
clone_size: -
cdr3_aa: ASSESVGAF

v_call: TRBV19
d_call: TRBD1
clone_size: -
cdr3_aa: ASSGDRETDTQY

v_call: TRBV10-2
d_call: -
clone_size: many
cdr3_aa: ASNLDRSTEAF

v_call: TRBV5-6
d_call: -
clone_size: many
cdr3_aa: ASSQARENYGYT

v_call: TRBV18
d_call: -
clone_size: few
cdr3_aa: ASSPVKGGKDTEAF

v_call: TRBV7-2
d_call: TRBD1
clone_size: -
cdr3_aa: ASSYDRVPNSPLH

v_call: TRBV20-1
d_call: -
clone_size: -
cdr3_aa: SARENSVTNTEAF

v_call: TRBV19
d_call: TRBD2
clone_size: few
cdr3_aa: ASSTSGGQETQY